This T cell receptor (beta chain) is drawn from a study of blood T cell repertoires in COVID-19. At the level of the study: Sources were T cells, B-cell-depleted T cells, or PBMCs; the material itself was cDNA or gDNA.

The assay was immunoSEQ multiplex PCR, and TCRdb's table has in-frame clones only and misses some. The table records 450,000 to 600,000 clones, 87% of them present only once. About this clone: The sample has other DNA sequences that encode this CDR3 too.

Germline loops: CDR1 MDHEN, CDR2 SYDVKM. V was pared by 4 bases and J by 6 bases, with 4 bases between. The CDR3 consists of 11 residues. V is TRBV28 and J is TRBJ1-5, with D unresolved. This TCR was recovered from a woman under 30 who had recovered from COVID-19. Sequencing was performed on PBMCs or T cells enriched from blood (not recorded which). In DNA, the CDR3 is TGTGCCAGCAGTTCGGGTCAGCCCCAGCATTTT. Amino acids: CASSSGQPQHF.